This T cell receptor beta chain was retrieved from a study of shared clonotypes between healthy human individuals. Background on the study: Aged 18 to 49, the donors were a couple of women and a few men. Three plates each covered CD4 naive and memory; CD8 naive two, CD8 memory one. Study-level findings and limits: Naive CD4 clonotype sharing across a few donors was about 5%. The generation probabilities recorded for non-shared clonotypes fell below those of clonotypes shared by all four donors.

To note about this clone: Its antigen is not identified.

The germline V gene has CDR1 MNHEY and CDR2 SMNVEV (reference sequence). The CDR3 totals 15 residues. Losses at the gene ends were 8 bases for V and 5 bases for J; bases not matched to a gene: 11. Only in-frame clones appear in the TCRdb table, and some are missing; sequencing was by immunoSEQ multiplex PCR. The sample contains approximately 2.5 million clones, over 85% of which appear only once. The specimen was naive CD4+ T cells from PBMCs. Subset reported: CD45RA+ positively selected. This clonotype originated in a man between 18 and 35 years old in good health. Some clones in this sample may be carry-over from other donors' samples. This chain connects TRBV27 to TRBJ1-5; 8 bases agree with TRBD1. CDR3 residues: CASGLAGGWDQPQHF. CDR3 nucleotide sequence: TGTGCCAGCGGCCTAGCAGGGGGCTGGGATCAGCCCCAGCATTTT.